This T cell receptor (beta chain) stems from a study of cytomegalovirus exposure and HLA in healthy donors (dated by TCRdb to 2017 to 2019). In terms of the full investigation: In an earlier analysis of some 550 of the donors, 276 Gb of sequence data and 90 million to 120 million unique TCR beta sequences from about 190 million T cells were reported. An early release that covered some 640 HLA-typed donors contained approximately 290 gigabases of sequencing data and around 80 million unique TCR sequences. The genetic ancestry cluster associated with self-reported Caucasian donors included 81% of the 398 genotyped donors. The study aimed to test whether signatures of past pathogen exposure could be identified by cataloging public T cell receptors. The study used immunosequencing to profile the T cell repertoires of 666 subjects and linked those repertoires to cytomegalovirus serostatus. A separate validation cohort of roughly 120 different subjects was used in addition to the approximately 610-subject first cohort. High-throughput TCR immunosequencing, statistical association of individual TCRs with disease status, and machine learning were combined to predict cytomegalovirus infection status. To study patterns of TCR occurrence, a later analysis re-analyzed previously published TCR beta repertoires from several hundred donors and added high-resolution HLA genotyping. The later analysis used no new phenotypic data to find candidate immune exposures, relying instead on TCR beta sequences and their occurrence across donors. An earlier analysis of several hundred of the donors applied high-throughput TCR beta sequencing to assess whether each TCR beta V gene segment acted as functional or pseudogenic. Alongside the repertoire data, information on donor age, sex, ethnicity and CMV serostatus was compiled. A later genetic analysis took genome-wide SNP genotypes for about 55% of the roughly 670 donors and used that subset as a discovery cohort. All discovery cohort repertoires had been generated using a single sequencing platform. Both class I and class II loci were covered by HLA typing, at four-digit resolution. The number of donors typed differed by locus, with about 629-630 for A, B, C, DRB1 and DQB1, around 520 for DQA1, over 600 for DPA1, and under 490 for DPB1. Five DR-DQ haplotypes were treated as single units for association and clustering because of strong linkage in the cohort. On average, 235,054 unique TCR beta nucleotide sequences were sequenced per donor among about 400 genotyped donors of the cohort, with roughly 18% of those sequences being non-productive. What the research found in general, with its limitations: For the cohort, immune exposure information was limited to CMV serostatus. In a later genetic analysis, a missense DCLRE1C variant was associated with V-gene and J-gene trimming of TCR beta chains, and the association was replicated in an independent cohort. Seventeen rarely observed V segments, including chromosome 9 orphons, were excluded from the earlier analysis of approximately 500 of the donors because counts were too low. A group of highly shared sequence variants was considered likely to be a technical artifact of the sequencing pipeline. Compared with equally common non-associated chains, HLA-associated TCR beta chains in a later analysis were more clonally expanded and had lower generation probabilities. A further reported finding was that TCR beta sequences accurately predicted the HLA-A and HLA-B alleles for most subjects in the first cohort. In a later analysis, most CMV-associated TCR beta chains were found to appear HLA-restricted, with HLA associations seemingly driven largely by CMV exposure. The authors suggested that the approach could potentially be generalized to other disease states and immunological phenotypes. According to a later analysis, parvovirus B19, influenza, CMV and Epstein-Barr virus appeared linked to several top co-occurrence clusters. Correlated functional status among segregating V segments might be attributable to linkage disequilibrium, but an unknown experimental factor could not be ruled out. When HLA alleles, especially DR and DQ, strongly co-occurred, attributing TCR associations to individual alleles was difficult. An earlier analysis of around 600 of the donors showed that most TCR beta V segments appeared in productive rearrangements either about 87% or about 30% of the time, which broadly matched IMGT annotations. In a later analysis, the rate of TCR association differed among HLA loci, with DRB1 alleles having the most associated TCRs and HLA-C alleles having the fewest. The classifier was reported to diagnose cytomegalovirus status with high specificity and sensitivity in both the original cohort and the validation cohort. In a later genetic analysis, fewer N-insertions in productive TCRs were reported among donors in an Asian-associated ancestry cluster than the approximately 710-donor mean. While some public TCRs were present in many individuals, most TCR sequences turned up only very rarely across donors. This cohort had only TCR beta chains sequenced, and the lack of alpha or paired-chain data limited which features could be detected. Some IMGT-functional V segments, including TRBV6-2 and TRBV6-3, could not be told apart with the 87-base-pair reads, so those segments were excluded. HLA typing was unavailable for some donors at each locus, so association tests used only the typed subset. In the study, approximately 160 TCR beta chains were listed as associated with cytomegalovirus. Sequencing depth was assumed to be roughly uniform across donors in the presence/absence analyses, though that assumption may not hold. A later analysis associated about 17,000 TCR beta sequences with specific HLA alleles at a false discovery rate of 0.05. A few of the identified cytomegalovirus-associated TCR beta chains were confirmed in vitro to be specific for cytomegalovirus antigens.

In total, 500 to 700 healthy bone marrow donors made up the cohort. All cohort members were sampled while nominally healthy, although unrecorded immune exposures were likely present. The donor tested CMV seronegative, placing the donor among the 352 seronegative members of the cohort. A peripheral blood sample was collected from each donor, and TCR beta sequencing was performed on peripheral blood mononuclear cells. The Qiagen DNeasy Blood Extraction Kit was used to extract genomic DNA from the blood cell samples. About this clone: What antigen it recognizes has not been identified.

The protocol used for the library was the immunoSEQ multiplex PCR assay. The multiplex PCR relied on a mix of 60 forward primers for TCR Vbeta segments and 13 reverse primers for TCR Jbeta segments. A multiplex PCR assay on genomic DNA amplified the CDR3 region of rearranged TCR beta genes. Amplified TCR beta libraries were sequenced as 87-base-pair reads on the Illumina HiSeq System. The original methods were these. In a later analysis, tens of millions of unique TCR beta chains were counted across the 650 to 700 repertoires, and around 10 million of these chains were shared by at least two donors. Raw reads were error-corrected and collapsed into unique sequences by a nearest-neighbor algorithm in which closely related sequences were merged to remove PCR and sequencing errors. Alignment of CDR3 sequences to IMGT reference sequences was used to assign V, D and J gene segments. For a sequence to be retained, a match of at least six nucleotides to both a V gene segment and a J gene segment was required. A rearrangement was called productive if the CDR3 had no stop codons and remained in frame with V and J, and every other rearrangement was called non-productive. CDR3 was defined according to IMGT convention as the region running from the second conserved V-encoded cysteine to the conserved J-encoded phenylalanine. In an earlier analysis of approximately 500 of the donors, sequences lacking an unambiguous match to a single V gene segment were excluded. An earlier analysis of just under 600 of the donors called V segments functional above 56.7% productive rearrangements and segregating when the between-donor standard deviation exceeded 5%. A statistical classification framework was built to diagnose cytomegalovirus status from the catalog of TCR beta chain sequences. In a later analysis, V and J genes were assigned by comparing TCR nucleotide sequences against IMGT/GENE-DB human TR gene sequences. The TCRdist pipeline was used in a later analysis to assign CDR3 sequences and most-parsimonious VDJ recombination scenarios. In a later analysis, each TCR beta chain was defined by its CDR3 amino acid sequence together with its V-gene family, and reads lacking a unique V-gene family were excluded. To address suspected cross-contamination and a sequencing artifact, a later analysis removed roughly 580 highly shared, low-generation-probability nucleotide sequences. A later analysis calculated a clonal expansion index for each public chain from normalized within-repertoire ranks of inferred template counts. In a later analysis, generation probabilities were computed with a VDJ recombination model fitted to out-of-frame rearrangements, and the resulting probabilities were checked against IGoR. In a later analysis, TCR-TCR, TCR-HLA and TCR-CMV co-occurrence was scored with hypergeometric tests, and a repertoire-size bias correction was applied to TCR pairs. False discovery rates were estimated in a later analysis by permuting HLA or CMV assignments 20 times. In a later analysis, co-occurring TCRs were grouped with DBSCAN, and TCRdist sequence similarity was added when clustering was performed within HLA-allele-positive subsets. Repertoires with fewer than 30,000 or more than 120,000 public chains were left out of co-occurrence clustering, as were four to six repertoires with anomalous nucleotide sharing. Here the immuneACCESS table is served through TCRdb, limited to in-frame sequences with V and J called. Missing clones are a known gap in these copies; in checked studies unresolved V genes cover under half, and the rest lacks a known reason. D and trimming were read from the DNA, whereas the V and J calls and clone size are those reported in that table. The table for this sample records 90,000 to 150,000 clones. Around 3.6% of the sample lies in the top ten.

Its CDR3 holds 15 amino acids, cysteine through phenylalanine. The entry retains the CDR3 DNA only, 45 bases that are in frame from base 1. Taken from the germline V gene, the CDR1 and CDR2 loops are MNHNS and SASEGT. Relative to germline, V is 1 base shorter and J is 0 bases shorter, with 10 bases between their ends. This TCR derives from a man aged 18 to 30 in good health and CMV-seronegative. The chain was built from TRBV6-1 and TRBJ2-7, and perhaps TRBD2 as D gene, on 6 matching bases. Sequencing was performed on PBMCs. The bases read TGTGCCAGCAGTGAAGTCTCGGGGGTCTCCTACGAGCAGTACTTC. It translates as CASSEVSGVSYEQYF.